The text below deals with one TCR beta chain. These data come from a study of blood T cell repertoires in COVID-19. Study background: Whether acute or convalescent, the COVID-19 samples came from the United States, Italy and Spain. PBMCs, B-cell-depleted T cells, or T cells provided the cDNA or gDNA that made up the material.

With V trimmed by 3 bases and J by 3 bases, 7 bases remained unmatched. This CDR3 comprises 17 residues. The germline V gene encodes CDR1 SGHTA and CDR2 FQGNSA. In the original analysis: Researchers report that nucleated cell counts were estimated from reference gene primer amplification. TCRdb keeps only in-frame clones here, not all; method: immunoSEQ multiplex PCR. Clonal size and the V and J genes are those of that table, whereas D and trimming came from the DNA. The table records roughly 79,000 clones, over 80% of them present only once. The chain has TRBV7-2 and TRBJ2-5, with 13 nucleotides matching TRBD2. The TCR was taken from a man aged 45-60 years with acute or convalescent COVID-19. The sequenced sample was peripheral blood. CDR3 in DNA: TGTGCCAGCAGCTTTATACCCGGGACTAGCGGGGAAGAGACCCAGTACTTC. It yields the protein CASSFIPGTSGEETQYF.